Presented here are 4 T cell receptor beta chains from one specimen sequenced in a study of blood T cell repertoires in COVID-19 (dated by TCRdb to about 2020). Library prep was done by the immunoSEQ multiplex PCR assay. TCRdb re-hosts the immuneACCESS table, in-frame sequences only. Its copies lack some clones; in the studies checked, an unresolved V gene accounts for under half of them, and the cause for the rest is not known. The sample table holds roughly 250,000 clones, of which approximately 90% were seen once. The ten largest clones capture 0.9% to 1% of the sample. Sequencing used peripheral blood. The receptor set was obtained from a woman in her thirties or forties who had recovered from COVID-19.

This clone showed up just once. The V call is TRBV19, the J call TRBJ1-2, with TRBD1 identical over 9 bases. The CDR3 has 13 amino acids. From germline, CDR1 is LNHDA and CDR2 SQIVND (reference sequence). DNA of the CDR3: TGTGGTACCGAAGGGACAGGGTCCGGTGGCTACACCTTC. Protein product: CGTEGTGSGGYTF.

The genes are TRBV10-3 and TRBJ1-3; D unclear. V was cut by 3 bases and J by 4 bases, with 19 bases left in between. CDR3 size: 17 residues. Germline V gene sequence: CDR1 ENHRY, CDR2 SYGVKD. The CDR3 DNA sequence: TGTGCCATCAGTGAATTTTTGGGCCCCCTCGCCGGAAACACCATATATTTT. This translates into CAISEFLGPLAGNTIYF.

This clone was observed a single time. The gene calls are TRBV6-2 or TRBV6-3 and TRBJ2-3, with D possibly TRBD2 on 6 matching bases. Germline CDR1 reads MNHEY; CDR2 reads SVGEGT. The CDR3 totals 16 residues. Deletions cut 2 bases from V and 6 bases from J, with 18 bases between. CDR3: CASSYAVASGRDTQYF. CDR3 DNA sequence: TGTGCCAGCAGTTACGCCGTGGCCTCAGGGAGGGATACGCAGTATTTT.

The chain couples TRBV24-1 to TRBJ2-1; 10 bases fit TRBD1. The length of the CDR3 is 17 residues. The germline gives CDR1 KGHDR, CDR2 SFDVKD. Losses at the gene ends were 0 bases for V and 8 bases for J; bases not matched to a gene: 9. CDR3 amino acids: CATSDLPRTGGVDEQFF. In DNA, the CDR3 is TGTGCCACCAGTGATTTGCCCCGGACAGGGGGTGTGGATGAGCAGTTCTTC.